Below, 25 T cell receptor beta chains from the same sample are listed, as sequenced in a study of T cells in Graves' hyperthyroidism and ophthalmopathy. There were TCR beta CDR3 regions amplified from RNA transcripts. A first-round RT-PCR of the TCR CDR3 used the HTBI primer set. MiXCR, applied by TCRdb to the multiplex PCR reads, yields one record per CDR3 protein. Among a few hundred thousand distinct CDR3 sequences listed, roughly 14% were seen once. Sample: blood. The source of these receptors is a woman aged 25 to 39 with Graves' hyperthyroidism.

The table lists this clonotype with many counts. V usage is TRBV20-1 and J usage is TRBJ2-7; D is perhaps TRBD1 (6 bases). The germline V gene has CDR1 DFQATT and CDR2 SNEGSKA (reference sequence). The CDR3 extends over 12 amino acids. CDR3 loop: CSLGHSIYEQYF. DNA of the CDR3: TGCAGCCTGGGACATTCTATCTACGAGCAGTACTTC.

The CDR3 nucleotides read TGTGCCAGCAGCCAAGATAGGGGGGGCGGGAGCCCCTACAATGAGCAGTTCTTC. Its translation: CASSQDRGGGSPYNEQFF. The chain is built from TRBV4-2 and TRBJ2-1; a possible D gene is TRBD2 (7 bases). Trimming left V 0 bases short and J 2 bases short, with 17 bases between. This CDR3 comprises 18 residues. CDR1 and CDR2 (germline): LGHNA, YNFKEQ.

The gene calls are TRBV5-1 and TRBJ2-2; the D gene is possibly TRBD1 (7 bases). V was pared by 0 bases and J by 7 bases, with 13 bases between. The CDR3 is made up of 15 amino acids. Germline V gene lookup returns CDR1 SGHRS and CDR2 YFSETQ. CDR3 nucleotides: TGCGCCAGCAGCTTGGCCAGGGGGGACGTCGGGGAGCTGTTTTTT. Translation gives CASSLARGDVGELFF.

This clonotype was picked up many times. This rearrangement joins TRBV7-3 to TRBJ2-2; unclear D gene. This CDR3 spans 14 amino acids. CDR1 is SGHTA and CDR2 is FQGTGA in the germline V gene. Between the trimmed V and J ends, which lost 1 base and 0 bases, there was a span of 3 bases. The CDR3 loop is CASSLNTNTGELFF. In nucleotides, the CDR3 is TGTGCCAGCAGCTTAAATACGAACACCGGGGAGCTGTTTTTT.

The rearrangement joins TRBV20-1 to TRBJ1-1; no definite D call. Germline V gene sequence: CDR1 DFQATT, CDR2 SNEGSKA (reference sequence). The length of the CDR3 is 11 residues. Trimming cost V 7 bases and J 1 base, with 7 bases left between them. CDR3: CSETANTEAFF. The DNA of the CDR3 is TGCAGTGAAACAGCGAACACTGAAGCTTTCTTT.

In its sample, this clonotype was seen once. The rearrangement uses TRBV10-3 and TRBJ1-3; the D gene is possibly TRBD1 (6 bases). Germline V gene sequence: CDR1 ENHRY, CDR2 SYGVKD. The CDR3 totals 13 residues. The V and J ends lost 6 bases and 4 bases respectively, with 10 bases between them. For the CDR3, the DNA is TGTGCCATCAGGGGGGCAGCAGGAAACACCATATATTTT. This codes for CAIRGAAGNTIYF.

In DNA form, the CDR3 reads TGCGCCAGCAGCCATCTGGGGCAGGGGAAAGGGGCCAACGTCCTGACTTTC. It encodes CASSHLGQGKGANVLTF. This sequence joins TRBV4-1 and TRBJ2-6; perhaps TRBD1 as D (6 bases). From germline, CDR1 is MGHRA and CDR2 YSYEKL. V gave up 3 bases and J gave up 4 bases, with 16 bases separating them. There are 17 residues in the CDR3.

This clonotype was observed at least ten times. J is TRBJ1-2 and V is TRBV28; 9 bases are shared with TRBD1. The CDR3 consists of 13 residues. The V gene's germline CDR1 is MDHEN and CDR2 SYDVKM. The J segment lost 7 bases and the V segment lost 6 bases, leaving 6 bases of the junction unmatched. The CDR3 sequence is CASSSDRGFGYTF. The CDR3 region has the DNA TGTGCCAGCAGCTCGGACAGGGGCTTTGGCTACACCTTC.

The chain combines TRBV6-1 with TRBJ1-2, with 9 bases that match TRBD1. The germline V gene has CDR1 MNHNS and CDR2 SASEGT. The ends lost 5 bases at V and 8 bases at J; junction bases unmatched: 12. The CDR3 extends over 15 amino acids. CDR3 nucleotides: TGTGCCAGCAGTTTACCCCCGGGACAGGGTGGAGGCTACACCTTC. Protein product: CASSLPPGQGGGYTF.

This clonotype was observed a handful of times. The rearrangement uses TRBV14 and TRBJ1-5, with TRBD1 matching over 9 bases. Germline lookup yields CDR1 SGHDN and CDR2 FVKESK. Trimming at V came to 1 base and at J to 7 bases, leaving 5 bases not matched to a gene. There are 15 residues in the CDR3. In DNA form, the CDR3 reads TGTGCCAGCAGCCAAGTACAGGGGGCACGGCAGCCCCAGCATTTT. Amino acids: CASSQVQGARQPQHF. The full variable domain, completed using reference TRBV14 and TRBJ1-5, is EAGVTQFPSHSVIEKGQTVTLRCDPISGHDNLYWYRRVMGKEIKFLLHFVKESKQDESGMPNNRFLAERTGGTYSTLKVQPAELEDSGVYFCASSQVQGARQPQHFGDGTRLSIL.

This clonotype was found a few times. This chain uses TRBV14 with TRBJ1-2, with a weak D call TRBD1 (5 bases). The V end lost 4 bases, the J end lost 2 bases, and 14 bases lay between the germline ends. Germline CDR1 is SGHDN and CDR2 is FVKESK. The CDR3 covers 15 residues. The CDR3 DNA sequence: TGTGCCAGCAGCCCTGTCCGGGAGGGGAACTATGGCTACACCTTC. It encodes CASSPVREGNYGYTF.

In its sample, this clonotype was seen a few times. This chain links TRBV3-1 with TRBJ2-1, with TRBD2 matching over 12 bases. The CDR3 is made up of 15 amino acids. Germline loops: CDR1 LGHDT, CDR2 YNNKEL (reference sequence). Trimming at V came to 0 bases and at J to 9 bases, leaving 3 bases not matched to a gene. CDR3 coding DNA: TGTGCCAGCAGCCAAGAACTACTAGCGGGAGGTGAGCAGTTCTTC. Encoded protein: CASSQELLAGGEQFF.

This clonotype was seen many times. The chain recombines TRBV20-1 with TRBJ1-3; the D is unclear. Trimming removed 0 bases from V and 0 bases from J, with 6 bases in between. The CDR3 is 14 residues long. Germline lookup yields CDR1 DFQATT and CDR2 SNEGSKA (reference sequence). The CDR3 sequence: CSAREGYSGNTIYF. As DNA, the CDR3 is TGCAGTGCTAGAGAAGGGTACTCTGGAAACACCATATATTTT.

In its sample, this clonotype was seen many times. J is TRBJ2-5 and V is TRBV10-3, with 9 positions matching TRBD1. The CDR3 is 15 amino acids. The V gene's germline CDR1 is ENHRY and CDR2 SYGVKD. After removal of 6 bases from V and 2 bases from J, the junction contained 7 bases not matched to a gene. The CDR3 reads CAIRRGGQGQETQYF. The CDR3, as DNA: TGTGCCATCAGGAGGGGTGGACAGGGGCAAGAGACCCAGTACTTC.

This chain connects TRBV4-1 to TRBJ1-5; D is ambiguous. V was clipped by 4 bases and J by 0 bases, with 16 bases between them. Per germline, CDR1 MGHRA and CDR2 YSYEKL. The CDR3 sequence is 17 residues long. CDR3: CASSLYPPNDSNQPQHF. Here the CDR3 DNA reads TGCGCCAGCAGCCTTTACCCCCCGAATGATAGCAATCAGCCCCAGCATTTT.

This clonotype was seen many times. The chain uses TRBV5-1 and TRBJ2-1; possible D gene TRBD1, 6 bases. Germline V gene data show CDR1 as SGHRS and CDR2 as YFSETQ. This CDR3 is built from 14 residues. The V and J ends lost 0 bases and 6 bases respectively, with 10 bases between them. CDR3 in DNA: TGCGCCAGCAGCTTGGTAGGGGGTGGCAATGAGCAGTTCTTC. Translation: CASSLVGGGNEQFF.

Only a few counts were recorded for this clonotype. The chain recombines TRBV15 with TRBJ2-2, with D possibly matching TRBD2 (6 bases). The ends were cut back, 0 bases at V and 5 bases at J, with 16 bases in the middle. CDR3 length equals 17 residues. Germline lookup yields CDR1 LNHNV and CDR2 YYDKDF (reference sequence). CDR3 residues: CATSRDLGGTGTGELFF. In DNA, the CDR3 is TGTGCCACCAGCAGAGATCTGGGTGGGACTGGAACCGGGGAGCTGTTTTTT. The variable domain in full, with the rest retrieved from reference TRBV15 and TRBJ2-2, is DAMVIQNPRYQVTQFGKPVTLSCSQTLNHNVMYWYQQKSSQAPKLLFHYYDKDFNNEADTPDNFQSRRPNTSFCFLDIRSPGLGDTAMYLCATSRDLGGTGTGELFFGEGSRLTVL.

Concerning this clonotype itself: A much larger clone lies one base from this, so it may be a read error. The chain is built from TRBV10-3 and TRBJ2-7; D is perhaps TRBD1 or TRBD2 (5 bases each). Germline CDR1 reads ENHRY; CDR2 reads SYGVKD. This CDR3 spans 14 amino acids. V was cut by 0 bases and J by 6 bases, with 12 bases left in between. CDR3 sequence reads: CAISESDGAGEQYF. The DNA for the CDR3 is TGTGCCATCAGTGAGTCTGACGGGGCCGGCGAGCAGTACTTC.

CDR3 in amino acids: CSVSGGRQYNEQFF. The CDR3 DNA follows: TGCAGCGTCTCGGGGGGGCGACAATACAATGAGCAGTTCTTC. This chain joins TRBV29-1 and TRBJ2-1; 8 positions agree with TRBD2. Germline CDR1 is SQVTM and CDR2 is ANQGSEA. The trim removed 6 bases at V and 4 bases at J, leaving 8 bases unmatched. This CDR3 region has 14 residues.

This clonotype has a count of ten or more. The V and J genes are TRBV29-1 and TRBJ2-7; the match to TRBD1 covers 8 bases. The ends lost 6 bases at V and 3 bases at J; junction bases unmatched: 7. Germline CDR1 and CDR2: SQVTM and ANQGSEA. The CDR3 has 13 amino acids. The DNA for the CDR3 is TGCAGCGTCCTGGACAGGGAAGACTACGAGCAGTACTTC. Translating gives CSVLDREDYEQYF.

Points on this clonotype: One end of the junction fails to match germline, which may point to a read error. The chain carries TRBV7-9 and TRBJ1-3; no clear D gene. This CDR3 has 13 amino acids. Germline assignment: CDR1 SEHNR and CDR2 FQNEAQ (reference sequence). DNA of the CDR3: TGTGCCAACAGCCTGACAACTGGAAACACCATATATTTT. It is translated as CANSLTTGNTIYF. Full variable domain (rest looked up from reference TRBV7-9 and TRBJ1-3): DTGVSQNPRHKITKRGQNVTFRCDPISEHNRLYWYRQTLGQGPEFLTYFQNEAQLEKSRLLSDRFSAERPKGSFSTLEIQRTEQGDSAMYLCANSLTTGNTIYFGEGSWLTVV.

This clonotype was recorded at least ten times. The CDR3 sequence is CASSQIQVKPSHTEAFF. As DNA, the CDR3 is TGCGCCAGCAGCCAAATACAGGTGAAGCCCTCCCACACTGAAGCTTTCTTT. The chain employs TRBV4-1 and TRBJ1-1; TRBD1 might be the D (5 bases). Per the germline V gene, CDR1 is MGHRA and CDR2 is YSYEKL. The CDR3 contains 17 residues. Trimming shortened V by 2 bases and J by 3 bases, and 19 bases separated the two germline ends.

This clonotype was seen at least ten times. The rearrangement uses TRBV7-2 and TRBJ1-2; D gene unclear. The V and J ends lost 0 bases and 4 bases respectively, with 15 bases between them. This CDR3 is 16 amino acids long. Germline V lookup: CDR1 SGHTA, CDR2 FQGNSA. CDR3: CASSLAREDKGYGYTF. CDR3 coding DNA: TGTGCCAGCAGCTTAGCCCGAGAAGACAAGGGCTATGGCTACACCTTC.

This clonotype was observed a few times. This chain uses TRBV30 with TRBJ2-2; 13 bases map to TRBD2. The CDR3 has 17 amino acids. Per germline, CDR1 GTSNPN and CDR2 SVGIG (reference sequence). J was trimmed by 6 bases and V by 1 base; bases with no gene match: 8. CDR3 residues: CAWSASRLAGGPGELFF. The CDR3 nucleotides are TGTGCCTGGAGTGCGTCCAGACTAGCGGGAGGCCCCGGGGAGCTGTTTTTT.

J is TRBJ1-5 and V is TRBV20-1; D not resolved. V was shortened by 5 bases and J by 0 bases, with 14 bases between the two germline ends. The CDR3 spans 15 residues. The germline V gene encodes CDR1 DFQATT and CDR2 SNEGSKA (reference sequence). The CDR3: CSAQDWTGSNQPQHF. The CDR3 nucleotides read TGCAGTGCTCAAGACTGGACGGGTAGCAATCAGCCCCAGCATTTT.